This TCR beta chain was captured by sequencing in a study of cytomegalovirus exposure and HLA in healthy donors. As concerns this clone: No antigen is known for it.

CDR3 length: 12 amino acids. The V gene lost 2 bases and the J gene lost 5 bases, with 7 bases spanning the gap. Germline CDR1 WSHSY, CDR2 SAAADI. The study, taken as a whole, reports: Later on, an analysis tied approximately 15,000 TCR beta sequences to HLA alleles at 0.05 false discovery rate. Listed as cytomegalovirus-associated were more than 150 TCR beta chains.

In the PCR, 60 Vbeta and 13 Jbeta primers were used. Measured with immunoSEQ multiplex PCR; TCRdb has only the in-frame clones, and not every one. The sample includes around 55,000 clones. The chain recombines TRBV10-2 with TRBJ2-7, with D tentatively TRBD1 (5 bases). The receptor's source is a man aged 50 to 59 in good health and CMV-seropositive. Sequencing used PBMCs. The CDR3 nucleotides are TGCGCCAGCAGTGAGCCAGGGAACGAGCAGTACTTC. Protein product: CASSEPGNEQYF.